This TCR beta chain emerged from a study of blood T cell repertoires in COVID-19. Overall study: Samples came from the United States, Italy and Spain, spanning acute and convalescent COVID-19.

Germline assignment: CDR1 LGHNA and CDR2 YSLEER. V was cut by 4 bases and J by 4 bases, with 17 bases left in between. There are 15 residues in the CDR3. Generated by immunoSEQ multiplex PCR, the TCRdb table keeps only in-frame clones and is missing some. Counted here are 50,000 to 65,000 clones, roughly 88% occurring once; the ten biggest clones make up roughly 3.5%. Sequences were obtained from peripheral blood. This receptor was taken from a man aged 50-59 years with active COVID-19. The rearrangement links TRBV4-3 to TRBJ2-7; D is undetermined. CDR3 protein: CASSPRLRPGYEQYF. The CDR3 nucleotides are TGCGCCAGCAGCCCACGTTTGAGACCGGGTTACGAGCAGTACTTC.